Presented here are 27 T cell receptor beta chains from one specimen sequenced in a study of OX40 agonist ivuxolimab in advanced cancers. Libraries were prepared by immunoSEQ multiplex PCR; TCRdb keeps only in-frame clonotypes and omits some of them. Of about 70,000 clones in the sample, 80% to 85% were seen once. Sequenced here: CD4+ or CD8+ T cells sorted from blood, sampled in a trial of the OX40 agonist ivuxolimab. The receptors were sampled from an adult with an advanced solid tumor such as melanoma, head and neck, liver or kidney cancer.

The J gene is TRBJ1-5, the V gene TRBV6-6; TRBD1 aligns across 7 bases. The CDR3 is made up of 13 amino acids. V lost 6 bases and J lost 6; bases outside the gene matches: 5. Germline CDR1 is MNHNY and CDR2 is SVGAGI (reference sequence). CDR3 amino acids: CASRTGTGQPQHF. The CDR3 DNA reads as TGTGCCAGCAGGACAGGGACGGGTCAGCCCCAGCATTTT.

The chain recombines TRBV19 with TRBJ1-2, with D perhaps matching TRBD1 (6 bases). The ends were cut back, 3 bases at V and 5 bases at J, with 19 bases in the middle. This CDR3 has 16 residues. The germline V gene encodes CDR1 LNHDA and CDR2 SQIVND (reference sequence). CDR3 sequence reads: CASSIRSGGNRYGYTF. CDR3 DNA: TGTGCCAGTAGTATCCGTTCGGGGGGCAATCGGTATGGCTACACCTTC.

The sample holds a few counts of this clone. The rearrangement joins TRBV18 to TRBJ1-4; 7 bases align to TRBD1. The CDR3 totals 14 residues. With V trimmed by 3 bases and J by 7 bases, 5 bases remained unmatched. The germline CDR1 and CDR2 sequences are KGHSH and LQKENI. CDR3 loop: CASSPSTGSEKLFF. In DNA form, the CDR3 reads TGTGCCAGCTCACCTTCGACAGGGAGTGAAAAACTGTTTTTT.

The gene calls are TRBV7-9 and TRBJ2-5, with a tentative D call TRBD1 (5 bases). Germline V gives CDR1 SEHNR, CDR2 FQNEAQ (reference sequence). Trimming stripped 4 bases from V and 2 bases from J, with 14 bases between. The CDR3 is 15 amino acids. CDR3 nucleotides: TGTGCCAGCAGCTCCCCTGAGGCAGGGCAAGAGACCCAGTACTTC. Amino acid sequence: CASSSPEAGQETQYF.

The chain recombines TRBV15 with TRBJ2-7, with D perhaps assigned TRBD1 or TRBD2 (5 bases each). V was clipped by 0 bases and J by 5 bases, with 11 bases between them. Germline CDR1 reads LNHNV; CDR2 reads YYDKDF (reference sequence). This CDR3 region has 14 residues. The CDR3 DNA is TGTGCCACCAGCAGAGATCCTGGGGGTAACGAGCAGTACTTC. As protein: CATSRDPGGNEQYF.

The rearrangement uses TRBV7-6 and TRBJ2-3; 10 bases are a match to TRBD2. This CDR3 has 15 amino acids. Germline trimming cut 1 base from V and 6 bases from J; bases unmatched to any gene: 4. CDR1 SGHVS and CDR2 FNYEAQ come from the germline V gene. The CDR3 loop reads CASSLGTSGTDTQYF. CDR3 DNA: TGTGCCAGCAGCTTAGGGACTAGCGGTACGGATACGCAGTATTTT.

This chain links TRBV10-2 with TRBJ2-7, with a tentative D call TRBD2 (5 bases). The CDR3 loop spans 11 amino acids. CDR1 is WSHSY and CDR2 is SAAADI in the germline V gene. Between the trimmed V and J ends, which lost 6 bases and 3 bases, there was a span of 6 bases. CDR3 DNA: TGCGCCAGCAGCGAGGGCTACGAGCAGTACTTC. Translated, it gives CASSEGYEQYF.

The rearrangement joins TRBV9 to TRBJ1-2; the D is unclear. This CDR3 spans 14 amino acids. Germline V gene lookup returns CDR1 SGDLS and CDR2 YYNGEE. Between the trimmed V and J ends, which lost 0 bases and 0 bases, there was a span of 6 bases. CDR3 sequence: CASSVGDPNYGYTF. CDR3 DNA sequence: TGTGCCAGCAGCGTAGGCGATCCTAACTATGGCTACACCTTC.

The rearrangement links TRBV6-1 to TRBJ1-1, with 9 positions matching TRBD1. The junction had 4 bases not matched to a gene; V was cut back by 6 bases and J by 2 bases. The germline gives CDR1 MNHNS, CDR2 SASEGT. CDR3 length: 14 residues. In DNA form, the CDR3 reads TGTGCCAGCAGCCAACAGGGGGCTAACACTGAAGCTTTCTTT. Amino acid sequence: CASSQQGANTEAFF.

The chain employs TRBV7-9 and TRBJ2-7, with 10 bases fitting TRBD1. Per germline, CDR1 SEHNR and CDR2 FQNEAQ (reference sequence). V shed 5 bases and J 3 bases; nucleotides not matched to a gene: 1. This CDR3 has 13 residues. The CDR3 region is CASSRDRGYEQYF. CDR3 nucleotides: TGTGCCAGCAGCAGGGACAGGGGCTACGAGCAGTACTTC.

The genes are TRBV5-1 and TRBJ1-2; 9 bases match TRBD1. Germline CDR1 is SGHRS and CDR2 is YFSETQ. The CDR3 has 16 amino acids. V was pared by 5 bases and J by 3 bases, with 11 bases of the junction left unmatched. This chain's CDR3 is CASRVTGQGSYYGYTF. For the CDR3, the DNA is TGCGCCAGCAGAGTAACGGGACAGGGATCCTACTATGGCTACACCTTC.

V usage is TRBV9 and J usage is TRBJ1-3; weak D call: TRBD1 (5 bases). Germline CDR1 and CDR2: SGDLS and YYNGEE. V dropped 2 bases and J dropped 2 bases, with 11 bases sitting between them. CDR3 size: 15 residues. This CDR3 is CASSVGGIAGNTIYF. As DNA, the CDR3 is TGTGCCAGCAGCGTGGGGGGGATCGCTGGAAACACCATATATTTT. Complete variable domain (other parts from reference TRBV9 and TRBJ1-3): DSGVTQTPKHLITATGQRVTLRCSPRSGDLSVYWYQQSLDQGLQFLIQYYNGEERAKGNILERFSAQQFPDLHSELNLSSLELGDSALYFCASSVGGIAGNTIYFGEGSWLTVV.

The CDR3 region is CASSYGNTIYF. The CDR3 coding sequence is TGTGCCAGCAGTTACGGAAACACCATATATTTT. J is TRBJ1-3 and V is TRBV6-5; D gene ambiguous. The CDR3 totals 11 residues. CDR1 is MNHEY and CDR2 is SVGAGI in the germline V gene. V lost 2 bases and J 4 bases, leaving 0 bases between the germline ends.

The V and J genes are TRBV27 and TRBJ2-1; 7 bases line up with TRBD1. J was trimmed by 0 bases and V by 9 bases; bases with no gene match: 5. Germline loops: CDR1 MNHEY, CDR2 SMNVEV (reference sequence). The CDR3 runs 14 residues. DNA for the CDR3: TGTGCCAGTAAAACAGGGGTCTCCTACAATGAGCAGTTCTTC. It specifies CASKTGVSYNEQFF.

This clone was detected only a few times. The rearrangement uses TRBV6-5 and TRBJ2-1, with 7 positions matching TRBD2. V shed 6 bases, J shed 15 bases, and the junction held 11 bases outside the gene matches. The CDR3 extends over 12 amino acids. Germline CDR1 and CDR2: MNHEY and SVGAGI. The DNA of the CDR3 is TGTGCCAGCAGATCAACTAGCGCTAGGCCGTTCTTC. Translating it yields CASRSTSARPFF.

This rearrangement joins TRBV7-8 to TRBJ1-5; 9 bases are a match to TRBD1. In germline, CDR1 is SGHVS, CDR2 FQNEAQ. CDR3 length: 15 amino acids. Germline trimming cut 3 bases from V and 5 bases from J; bases unmatched to any gene: 5. CDR3 coding DNA: TGTGCCAGCAGCTTGACAGGGGGGATCGATCAGCCCCAGCATTTT. This codes for CASSLTGGIDQPQHF.

This chain joins TRBV5-1 and TRBJ2-5; 7 nucleotides match TRBD2. CDR1 and CDR2 (germline): SGHRS, YFSETQ. CDR3 length: 15 amino acids. Trimming took 0 bases from V and 3 from J; bases not matched to a gene: 5. The CDR3 protein is CASSLVGRGKETQYF. The DNA for the CDR3 is TGCGCCAGCAGCTTGGTAGGGAGGGGAAAAGAGACCCAGTACTTC.

Here the CDR3 reads CASSVSRANENWNTEAFF. DNA for the CDR3: TGTGCCAGCAGTGTAAGCAGGGCGAATGAAAATTGGAACACTGAAGCTTTCTTT. The rearrangement links TRBV2 to TRBJ1-1; weak D call: TRBD1 (5 bases). The CDR3 has 18 residues. Germline assignment: CDR1 SNHLY and CDR2 FYNNEI. V was clipped by 4 bases and J by 1 base, with 22 bases between them.

A remark on this clone: The sample holds other DNA sequences that translate to the same CDR3. The chain carries TRBV6-4 and TRBJ2-3; TRBD2 matches 13 bases. Germline V gene data show CDR1 as MRHNA and CDR2 as SNTAGT. The length of the CDR3 is 15 residues. V dropped 4 bases and J dropped 4; count of bases not matched to a gene: 2. The chain's CDR3 is CASSGTSGGPDTQYF. The CDR3 DNA reads TGTGCCAGCAGTGGGACTAGCGGGGGCCCAGATACGCAGTATTTT.

V gene TRBV5-1 combines with J gene TRBJ2-2; no clear D gene. This CDR3 comprises 12 residues. Germline CDR1 reads SGHRS; CDR2 reads YFSETQ. V was shortened by 2 bases and J by 8 bases, with 7 bases between the two germline ends. The CDR3 loop is CASSLSEGELFF. CDR3 nucleotide sequence: TGCGCCAGCAGCTTATCTGAGGGGGAGCTGTTTTTT. The full variable domain, rest sourced from reference TRBV5-1 and TRBJ2-2, is KAGVTQTPRYLIKTRGQQVTLSCSPISGHRSVSWYQQTPGQGLQFLFEYFSETQRNKGNFPGRFSGRQFSNSRSEMNVSTLELGDSALYLCASSLSEGELFFGEGSRLTVL.

V usage is TRBV5-1 and J usage is TRBJ1-4; D may be TRBD1 (5 bases). Germline V lookup: CDR1 SGHRS, CDR2 YFSETQ. V lost 4 bases to trimming and J lost 0 bases, with 13 bases between them. The CDR3 is made up of 16 amino acids. In DNA, the CDR3 is TGCGCCAGCAGCACGGGGACGGTTGCAACTAATGAAAAACTGTTTTTT. Protein: CASSTGTVATNEKLFF.

The rearrangement links TRBV29-1 to TRBJ1-2, with TRBD1 matching 8 bases. This CDR3 is built from 17 residues. The V and J ends lost 7 bases and 3 bases, in that order; junction bases with no gene match: 19. Per the germline V gene, CDR1 is SQVTM and CDR2 is ANQGSEA. The CDR3 coding sequence is TGCAGCGGGGAGTCTGGGACAGGACCCTCCGGGCACTATGGCTACACCTTC. Translated, it gives CSGESGTGPSGHYGYTF. Full variable domain (remainder filled in from reference TRBV29-1 and TRBJ1-2): SAVISQKPSRDICQRGTSLTIQCQVDSQVTMMFWYRQQPGQSLTLIATANQGSEATYESGFVIDKFPISRPNLTFSTLTVSNMSPEDSSIYLCSGESGTGPSGHYGYTFGSGTRLTVV.

The chain couples TRBV7-9 to TRBJ2-7, with D perhaps TRBD1 (6 bases). Trimming left V 1 base short and J 3 bases short, with 19 bases between. CDR1 SEHNR and CDR2 FQNEAQ come from the germline V gene (reference sequence). The CDR3 is 17 residues long. CDR3: CASSLEDRKVFLYEQYF. DNA of the CDR3: TGTGCCAGCAGCTTAGAAGACAGGAAGGTATTTCTCTACGAGCAGTACTTC.

The J gene is TRBJ1-2, the V gene TRBV5-6; 7 nucleotides match TRBD1. The CDR3 runs 12 residues. CDR1 SGHDT and CDR2 YYEEEE come from the germline V gene. The V segment lost 7 bases and the J segment 11 bases; nucleotides outside the gene matches: 11. CDR3 nucleotide sequence: TGTGCCAGCGGCGTGGGACAGATTCTTTACACCTTC. Its protein product is CASGVGQILYTF.

In DNA, the CDR3 is TGTGCCAGCAGTGCCGGACTAGCGGGGGACAATGAGCAGTTCTTC. Amino acids: CASSAGLAGDNEQFF. The genes are TRBV6-4 and TRBJ2-1, with 13 bases fitting TRBD2. CDR1 is MRHNA and CDR2 is SNTAGT in the germline V gene. The CDR3 is 15 amino acids. With 4 bases clipped from V and 5 bases from J, the junction kept 2 bases outside the gene matches.

The chain links TRBV12-5 to TRBJ2-1, with 11 bases identical to TRBD1. Trimming at V came to 1 base and at J to 9 bases, leaving 5 bases not matched to a gene. CDR1 is LGHNT, CDR2 FRNRAP, per germline. CDR3 length: 15 residues. This chain's CDR3 is CASGLAGTGGREQFF. CDR3 DNA sequence: TGTGCTAGTGGTTTGGCCGGGACAGGGGGACGTGAGCAGTTCTTC. The full variable domain, completed using reference TRBV12-5 and TRBJ2-1, is DARVTQTPRHKVTEMGQEVTMRCQPILGHNTVFWYRQTMMQGLELLAYFRNRAPLDDSGMPKDRFSAEMPDATLATLKIQPSEPRDSAVYFCASGLAGTGGREQFFGPGTRLTVL.

The chain joins TRBV11-2 to TRBJ1-5; tentative D call: TRBD1 (5 bases). This CDR3 has 14 amino acids. Germline CDR1 reads SGHAT; CDR2 reads FQNNGV. V was pared by 4 bases and J by 2 bases, with 9 bases between. CDR3 nucleotides: TGTGCCAGCAGCTCACTGGGGGGCAATCAGCCCCAGCATTTT. It specifies CASSSLGGNQPQHF.